These T cell receptor beta chains were read from a single sample in a study of OX40 agonist ivuxolimab in advanced cancers. TCRdb's copy holds only in-frame clones and misses some; the assay was immunoSEQ multiplex PCR. The data hold about 73,000 clones, with more than 85% observed a single time. Sequenced material: CD4+ or CD8+ T cells sorted from blood, taken in a trial of the OX40 agonist ivuxolimab. All receptors come from an adult with an advanced solid tumor such as melanoma, head and neck, liver or kidney cancer. CDR3s include the opening cysteine and the closing phenylalanine or tryptophan. D genes are given only for firm matches. Size is stated for part of the rows, as once, few or many counts, or as a class when the clone is expanded.

size: -
D: -
V: TRBV13
J: TRBJ1-2
CDR3: CASRTEGPTFPYGYTF
DNA: TGTGCCAGCAGGACCGAGGGACCGACGTTCCCCTATGGCTACACCTTC

size: -
D: TRBD2
V: TRBV19
J: TRBJ2-1
CDR3: CASSTSGGGYEQFF
DNA: TGTGCCAGTAGTACTAGCGGGGGCGGGTATGAGCAGTTCTTC

size: -
D: -
V: TRBV7-6
J: TRBJ1-1
CDR3: CASSGGASNTEAFF
DNA: TGTGCCAGCAGCGGAGGAGCCTCGAACACTGAAGCTTTCTTT

size: -
D: TRBD1
V: TRBV13
J: TRBJ1-1
CDR3: CASSLRQGRYSGTEAFF
DNA: TGTGCCAGCAGCCTTAGACAGGGTCGTTATTCAGGGACTGAAGCTTTCTTT

size: -
D: TRBD2
V: TRBV7-9
J: TRBJ2-1
CDR3: CASSLIGTSGGAFYNEQFF
DNA: TGTGCCAGCAGCCTGATCGGGACTAGCGGGGGGGCATTCTACAATGAGCAGTTCTTC

size: -
D: TRBD1
V: TRBV9
J: TRBJ1-1
CDR3: CASSEQGRNTEAFF
DNA: TGTGCCAGCAGCGAACAGGGGAGGAACACTGAAGCTTTCTTT

size: -
D: -
V: TRBV7-9
J: TRBJ2-7
CDR3: CASKTGTSSYEQYF
DNA: TGTGCCAGCAAGACCGGGACATCCTCCTACGAGCAGTACTTC

size: -
D: -
V: TRBV19
J: TRBJ1-5
CDR3: CASSTRHAPNQPQHF
DNA: TGTGCCAGTAGTACCAGACACGCGCCTAATCAGCCCCAGCATTTT

size: few
D: TRBD2
V: TRBV6-4
J: TRBJ2-5
CDR3: CASSDSASGGAETQYF
DNA: TGTGCCAGCAGTGACTCGGCTAGCGGGGGGGCAGAGACCCAGTACTTC

size: -
D: -
V: TRBV5-8
J: TRBJ2-7
CDR3: CASSLVPGYEQYF
DNA: TGTGCCAGCAGCTTGGTTCCTGGCTACGAGCAGTACTTC

size: -
D: -
V: TRBV5-6
J: TRBJ1-6
CDR3: CASSRQGINSPLHF
DNA: TGTGCCAGCAGCCGGCAGGGGATTAATTCACCCCTCCACTTT

size: -
D: TRBD2
V: TRBV7-9
J: TRBJ2-3
CDR3: CASSLLAVSTDTQYF
DNA: TGTGCCAGCAGCTTACTAGCGGTTAGCACAGATACGCAGTATTTT

size: -
D: -
V: TRBV7-9
J: TRBJ1-5
CDR3: CASSLGGVNQPQHF
DNA: TGTGCCAGCAGCTTAGGAGGGGTCAATCAGCCCCAGCATTTT

size: few
D: -
V: TRBV19
J: TRBJ1-2
CDR3: CASSILRDYTF
DNA: TGTGCCAGTAGTATACTGAGGGACTACACCTTC

size: -
D: -
V: TRBV4-1
J: TRBJ2-7
CDR3: CASSQEGSLSYEQYF
DNA: TGCGCCAGCAGCCAAGAGGGTAGCCTGTCCTACGAGCAGTACTTC

size: -
D: TRBD2
V: TRBV10-1
J: TRBJ2-5
CDR3: CASSEPGGETQYF
DNA: TGCGCCAGCAGTGAGCCCGGGGGGGAGACCCAGTACTTC

size: few
D: -
V: TRBV7-9
J: TRBJ2-5
CDR3: CASNPNTDGGETQYF
DNA: TGTGCCAGCAACCCGAACACCGACGGCGGCGAGACCCAGTACTTC

size: -
D: -
V: TRBV5-1
J: TRBJ1-1
CDR3: CASSWGYEAFF
DNA: TGCGCCAGCAGCTGGGGGTATGAAGCTTTCTTT